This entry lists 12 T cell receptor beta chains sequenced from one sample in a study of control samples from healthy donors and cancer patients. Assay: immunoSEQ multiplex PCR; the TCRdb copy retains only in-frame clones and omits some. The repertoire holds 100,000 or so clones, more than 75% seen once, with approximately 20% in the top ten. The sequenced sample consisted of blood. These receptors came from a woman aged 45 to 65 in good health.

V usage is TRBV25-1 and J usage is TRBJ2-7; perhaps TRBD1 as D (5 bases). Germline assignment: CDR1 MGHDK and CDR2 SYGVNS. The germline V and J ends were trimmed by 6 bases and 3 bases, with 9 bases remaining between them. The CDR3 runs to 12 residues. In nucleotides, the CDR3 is TGTGCCAGCAGGGACACCTACTACGAGCAGTACGTC. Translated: CASRDTYYEQYV.

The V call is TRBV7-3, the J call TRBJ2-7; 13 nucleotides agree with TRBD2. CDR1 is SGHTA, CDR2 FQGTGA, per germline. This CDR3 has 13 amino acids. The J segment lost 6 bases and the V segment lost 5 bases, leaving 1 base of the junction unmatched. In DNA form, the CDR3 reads TGTGCCAGCAGCCGACTAGCGGGAGGCGAGCAGTACGTC. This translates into CASSRLAGGEQYV.

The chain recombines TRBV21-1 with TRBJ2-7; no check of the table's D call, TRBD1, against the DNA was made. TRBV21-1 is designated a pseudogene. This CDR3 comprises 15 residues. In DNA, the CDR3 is TGTGCCAGCAGTCCCAGGGGGCGGAAGACGTGGGAGCAGTACGTC. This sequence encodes CASSPRGRKTWEQYV.

The CDR3 sequence: CASSHQNAVSYGYTF. CDR3 nucleotides: TGTGCCAGCAGCCACCAGAACGCAGTGAGCTATGGCTACACCTTC. This rearrangement joins TRBV4-2 to TRBJ1-2; no reliable D call. This CDR3 region has 15 residues. V lost 3 bases and J lost 4, with 15 bases in between. Germline V gene lookup returns CDR1 LGHNA and CDR2 YNFKEQ.

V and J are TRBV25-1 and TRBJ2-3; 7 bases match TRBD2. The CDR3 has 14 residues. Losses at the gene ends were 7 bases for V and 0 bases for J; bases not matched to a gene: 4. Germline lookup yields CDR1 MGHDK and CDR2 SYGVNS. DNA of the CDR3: TGTGCCAGCACCCTAGCGGCTAGCACAGATACGCAGTATTTT. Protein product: CASTLAASTDTQYF.

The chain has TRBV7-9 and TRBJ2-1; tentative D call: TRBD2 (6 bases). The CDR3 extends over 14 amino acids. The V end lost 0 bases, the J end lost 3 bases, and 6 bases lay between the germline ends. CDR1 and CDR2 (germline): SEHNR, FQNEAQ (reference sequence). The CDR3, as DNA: TGTGCCAGCAGCTTAGCGGGGGGCTACAATGAGCAGTTCTTC. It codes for CASSLAGGYNEQFF.

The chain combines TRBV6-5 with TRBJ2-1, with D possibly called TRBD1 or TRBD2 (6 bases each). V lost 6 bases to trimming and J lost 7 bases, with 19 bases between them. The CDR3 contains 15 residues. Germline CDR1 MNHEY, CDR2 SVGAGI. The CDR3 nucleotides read TGTGCCAGCAGCCGTTACCCCCAAGGGGGGAATGAGCAGTTCTTC. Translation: CASSRYPQGGNEQFF.

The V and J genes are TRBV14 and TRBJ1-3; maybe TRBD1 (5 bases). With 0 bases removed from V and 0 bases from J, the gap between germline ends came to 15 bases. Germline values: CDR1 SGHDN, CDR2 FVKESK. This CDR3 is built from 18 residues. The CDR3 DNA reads TGTGCCAGCAGCCAAGACGGTGAAGGGGACGTCTCTGGAAACACCATATATTTT. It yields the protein CASSQDGEGDVSGNTIYF.

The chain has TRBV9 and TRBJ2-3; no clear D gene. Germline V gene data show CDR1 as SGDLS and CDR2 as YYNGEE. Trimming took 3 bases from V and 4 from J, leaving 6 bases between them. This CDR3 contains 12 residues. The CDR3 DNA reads TGTGCCAGCAGCGGGGTACCAGATACGCAGTATTTT. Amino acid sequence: CASSGVPDTQYF. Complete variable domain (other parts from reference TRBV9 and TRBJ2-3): DSGVTQTPKHLITATGQRVTLRCSPRSGDLSVYWYQQSLDQGLQFLIQYYNGEERAKGNILERFSAQQFPDLHSELNLSSLELGDSALYFCASSGVPDTQYFGPGTRLTVL.

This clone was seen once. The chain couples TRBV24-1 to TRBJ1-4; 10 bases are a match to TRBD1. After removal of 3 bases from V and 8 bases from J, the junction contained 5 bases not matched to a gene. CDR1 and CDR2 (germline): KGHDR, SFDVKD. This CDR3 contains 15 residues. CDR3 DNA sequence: TGTGCCACCAGTGATCCGGGACAGGGGAAGGAAAAACTGTTTTTT. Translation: CATSDPGQGKEKLFF.

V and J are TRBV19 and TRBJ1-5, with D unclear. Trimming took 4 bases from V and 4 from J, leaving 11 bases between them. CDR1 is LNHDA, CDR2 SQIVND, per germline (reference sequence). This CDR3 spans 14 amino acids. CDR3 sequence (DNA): TGTGCCAGTAGTAACGACGGGATGAATCAGCCCCAGCATTTT. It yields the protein CASSNDGMNQPQHF. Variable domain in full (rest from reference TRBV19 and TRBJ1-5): DGGITQSPKYLFRKEGQNVTLSCEQNLNHDAMYWYRQDPGQGLRLIYYSQIVNDFQKGDIAEGYSVSREKKESFPLTVTSAQKNPTAFYLCASSNDGMNQPQHFGDGTRLSIL.

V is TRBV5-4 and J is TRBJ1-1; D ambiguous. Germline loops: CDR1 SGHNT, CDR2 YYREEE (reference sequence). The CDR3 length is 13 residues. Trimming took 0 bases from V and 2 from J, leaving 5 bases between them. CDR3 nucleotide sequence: TGTGCCAGCAGCTTGGGGGGTAACACTGAAGCTTTCTTT. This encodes CASSLGGNTEAFF.